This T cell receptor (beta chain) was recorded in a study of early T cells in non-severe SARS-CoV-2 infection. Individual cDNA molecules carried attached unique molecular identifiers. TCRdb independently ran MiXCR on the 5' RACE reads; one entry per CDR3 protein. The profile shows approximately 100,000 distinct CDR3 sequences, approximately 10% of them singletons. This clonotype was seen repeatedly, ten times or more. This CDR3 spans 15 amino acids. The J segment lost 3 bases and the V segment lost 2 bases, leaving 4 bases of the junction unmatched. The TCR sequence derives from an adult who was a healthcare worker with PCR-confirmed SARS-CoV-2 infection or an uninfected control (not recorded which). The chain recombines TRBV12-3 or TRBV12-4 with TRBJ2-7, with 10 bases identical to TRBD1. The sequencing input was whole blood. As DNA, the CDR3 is TGTGCCAGCAGTTTATCCGGGACAGGGGTCTACGAGCAGTACTTC. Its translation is CASSLSGTGVYEQYF.